The next 19 T cell receptor beta chains were all read from a single sample in a study of PD-1 blockade in classical Hodgkin lymphoma. Each patient experienced a relapse that followed autologous stem cell transplantation, and brentuximab vedotin exposure varied. PBMCs were thawed, and CD8+ T cells were then isolated from them by magnetic negative selection. Produced via immunoSEQ multiplex PCR; TCRdb's table is partial and in-frame only. Of 25,000 to 30,000 clones listed, just over 85% are singletons. Material: CD8+ T cells from blood, obtained at baseline. The receptors were gathered from a human donor with classical Hodgkin lymphoma.

The chain is built from TRBV7-6 and TRBJ2-7, with 10 bases that match TRBD2. This CDR3 has 14 amino acids. The V segment lost 1 base and the J segment 5 bases; nucleotides outside the gene matches: 2. CDR1 is SGHVS, CDR2 FNYEAQ, per germline. DNA for the CDR3: TGTGCCAGCAGCTTAGGCCTAGCGGGAGACGAGCAGTACTTC. As protein: CASSLGLAGDEQYF.

The CDR3 region is CASSFFIADQPQHF. CDR3 sequence (DNA): TGTGCCAGCAGTTTTTTTATAGCGGATCAGCCCCAGCATTTT. The chain joins TRBV28 to TRBJ1-5; D uncertain. In germline, CDR1 is MDHEN, CDR2 SYDVKM. This CDR3 region has 14 residues. V lost 3 bases and J 5 bases, leaving 11 bases between the germline ends.

This clone showed up just a few times. This CDR3 reads CASSDGGSITEAFF. Here the CDR3 DNA reads TGTGCCAGCAGTGACGGGGGGAGTATCACTGAAGCTTTCTTT. This rearrangement joins TRBV25-1 to TRBJ1-1, with D possibly being TRBD1 (5 bases). V gave up 3 bases and J gave up 4 bases, with 12 bases separating them. CDR3 length: 14 amino acids. Germline V gives CDR1 MGHDK, CDR2 SYGVNS.

The rearrangement joins TRBV12-5 to TRBJ2-5; no reliable D call. CDR1 and CDR2 from the germline V gene are LGHNT and FRNRAP. The ends were cut back, 3 bases at V and 9 bases at J, with 11 bases in the middle. The CDR3 runs to 12 residues. In DNA form, the CDR3 reads TGTGCTAGTGGTTTCTCCGCCGAGCCCCAGTACTTC. Its protein product is CASGFSAEPQYF.

To note about this clone: One junction end disagrees with the germline gene, perhaps due to a read error. This chain connects TRBV7-9 to TRBJ2-7, with D possibly matching TRBD1 (6 bases). The CDR3 loop spans 11 amino acids. Germline CDR1 and CDR2: SEHNR and FQNEAQ (reference sequence). CDR3 protein: CASSLDSLPSW. In nucleotides, the CDR3 is TGTGCCAGCAGCCTGGACAGCCTTCCCTCGTGG.

This chain links TRBV4-1 with TRBJ2-5; D may be TRBD2 (5 bases). CDR3 length: 13 residues. CDR1 and CDR2 from the germline V gene are MGHRA and YSYEKL. Trimming removed 4 bases at V and 5 bases at J, with 11 bases between. The CDR3 sequence: CASSRGGSETQYF. The CDR3 DNA follows: TGCGCCAGCAGCCGAGGTGGGAGCGAGACCCAGTACTTC.

This clone was picked up a small number of times. This chain connects TRBV30 to TRBJ1-1, with D possibly TRBD1 on 6 matching bases. CDR1 is GTSNPN, CDR2 SVGIG, per germline (reference sequence). The V and J ends lost 2 bases and 7 bases respectively, with 14 bases between them. This CDR3 has 13 residues. CDR3 protein: CAWSLGGVDEAFF. CDR3 DNA: TGTGCCTGGAGTTTAGGGGGGGTTGATGAAGCTTTCTTT.

V usage is TRBV28 and J usage is TRBJ2-4, with 7 nucleotides matching TRBD1. Germline CDR1 and CDR2: MDHEN and SYDVKM. V trimming: 6 bases; J trimming: 8 bases; junction bases outside the gene matches: 10. The CDR3 has 14 amino acids. The DNA for the CDR3 is TGTGCCAGCAGGACCTTGACAGGGTTAGACATTCAGTACTTC. Protein: CASRTLTGLDIQYF. Supplemented by reference TRBV28 and TRBJ2-4, the full variable domain reads DVKVTQSSRYLVKRTGEKVFLECVQDMDHENMFWYRQDPGLGLRLIYFSYDVKMKEKGDIPEGYSVSREKKERFSLILESASTNQTSMYLCASRTLTGLDIQYFGAGTRLSVL.

The gene calls are TRBV7-9 and TRBJ2-4; D gene ambiguous. This CDR3 region has 17 residues. Germline CDR1 is SEHNR and CDR2 is FQNEAQ (reference sequence). V lost 1 base to trimming and J lost 0 bases, with 13 bases between them. CDR3 loop: CASSLESGTLAKNIQYF. The CDR3 DNA is TGTGCCAGCAGCTTAGAGAGTGGAACCTTAGCCAAAAACATTCAGTACTTC.

The chain combines TRBV27 with TRBJ2-7; no definite D call. V was clipped by 5 bases and J by 6 bases, with 8 bases between them. The CDR3 sequence is 11 residues long. Germline CDR1 and CDR2: MNHEY and SMNVEV (reference sequence). The CDR3 loop is CASSSNTEQYF. The CDR3, as DNA: TGTGCCAGCAGTAGCAACACCGAGCAGTACTTC.

The rearrangement uses TRBV27 and TRBJ2-3; possibly TRBD2 for D (6 bases). This CDR3 has 15 amino acids. Trimming cost V 5 bases and J 4 bases, with 16 bases left between them. CDR1 is MNHEY and CDR2 is SMNVEV in the germline V gene (reference sequence). The CDR3 spells CASSRAGGFSDTQYF. CDR3 nucleotide sequence: TGTGCCAGCAGTAGGGCCGGGGGTTTCTCAGATACGCAGTATTTT.

The V and J genes are TRBV25-1 and TRBJ1-4, with 7 nucleotides matching TRBD1. The CDR3 runs to 14 residues. J lost 5 bases, V lost 6 bases, and 6 bases had no gene match. The germline V gene encodes CDR1 MGHDK and CDR2 SYGVNS. The CDR3 coding sequence is TGTGCCAGCAGGAACAGGGGACCGAATGAAAAACTGTTTTTT. This translates into CASRNRGPNEKLFF.

The V call is TRBV11-1, the J call TRBJ2-1, with D possibly matching TRBD2 (6 bases). Germline assignment: CDR1 SGHAT and CDR2 FQDESV (reference sequence). The length of the CDR3 is 14 residues. With 7 bases removed from V and 7 bases from J, the gap between germline ends came to 17 bases. The CDR3 DNA reads as TGTGCCAGCACCGCGGGGCGGATCGGAAATGAGCAGTTCTTC. It specifies CASTAGRIGNEQFF.

This clone was observed a handful of times. V gene TRBV9 combines with J gene TRBJ1-2; 8 bases are shared with TRBD1. J gave up 8 bases and V 5 bases, and 2 bases lay outside the gene matches. From germline, CDR1 is SGDLS and CDR2 YYNGEE. This CDR3 is 11 amino acids long. The CDR3 reads CASRTGGGYTF. The DNA of the CDR3 is TGTGCCAGCAGAACAGGGGGAGGCTACACCTTC.

This sequence joins TRBV27 and TRBJ2-7; TRBD1 aligns across 10 bases. The CDR3 loop spans 14 amino acids. Germline CDR1 and CDR2: MNHEY and SMNVEV (reference sequence). Trimming cost V 8 bases and J 2 bases; bases outside gene matches: 6. The CDR3 bases are TGTGCCAGCTCTGACAGGGGGCTCCCCTACGAGCAGTACTTC. Encoded protein: CASSDRGLPYEQYF.

This chain links TRBV7-6 with TRBJ2-5; D is undetermined. Germline CDR1 reads SGHVS; CDR2 reads FNYEAQ. The CDR3 totals 14 residues. Trimming cost V 1 base and J 2 bases, with 8 bases left between them. The CDR3 DNA reads as TGTGCCAGCAGCTTAGACGGTCATCAAGAGACCCAGTACTTC. This encodes CASSLDGHQETQYF.

The rearrangement joins TRBV27 to TRBJ2-1, with D maybe TRBD2 (6 bases). The V end lost 2 bases, the J end lost 3 bases, and 11 bases lay between the germline ends. The CDR3 contains 15 residues. Per the germline V gene, CDR1 is MNHEY and CDR2 is SMNVEV (reference sequence). Here the CDR3 DNA reads TGTGCCAGCAGTTTAGTCCGGGAGCGCTACAATGAGCAGTTCTTC. This gives the protein CASSLVRERYNEQFF.

CDR3 nucleotide sequence: TGTGCCAGCAGCATTCGCAGGGTGAGCAATCAGCCCCAGCATTTT. Its protein product is CASSIRRVSNQPQHF. This chain links TRBV13 with TRBJ1-5, with D possibly TRBD1 on 5 matching bases. Trimming removed 5 bases at V and 1 base at J, with 12 bases between. This CDR3 has 15 residues. Germline V gives CDR1 PRHDT, CDR2 FYEKMQ (reference sequence).

The V and J genes are TRBV29-1 and TRBJ1-1; D not resolved. This CDR3 is 12 amino acids long. Between the trimmed V and J ends, which lost 3 bases and 6 bases, there was a span of 11 bases. The germline gives CDR1 SQVTM, CDR2 ANQGSEA. Here the CDR3 DNA reads TGCAGCGTTGATGGTGGTTGGGCTGAAGCTTTCTTT. Residues: CSVDGGWAEAFF.